Shown below are 20 T cell receptor beta chains from a single sample sequenced in a study of T cell repertoires in cytomegalovirus infection. TCRdb re-analysed the reads in MiXCR, keeping a single row per CDR3 protein. The data hold approximately 500,000 distinct CDR3 sequences, with more than 15% observed a single time. What was sequenced was CD8+ T cells from PBMCs. The receptors shown here come from a human donor in good health (CMV status not recorded). Some clones in this sample may be carry-over from other donors' samples.

The V call is TRBV29-1, the J call TRBJ1-1; no definite D call. The CDR3 is 14 amino acids. V lost 7 bases, J lost 5 bases, and 20 bases lay in between. Germline assignment: CDR1 SQVTM and CDR2 ANQGSEA. The CDR3 region has the DNA TGCAGCGCAACCCTGGAGGGTTCCGGGACTGAAGCTTTCTTT. Translated, it gives CSATLEGSGTEAFF.

This clonotype was counted ten times or more. This chain connects TRBV27 to TRBJ2-6; the D gene is possibly TRBD2 (5 bases). Trimming stripped 5 bases from V and 6 bases from J, with 11 bases between. This CDR3 region has 14 residues. Looked up from germline, CDR1 is MNHEY and CDR2 is SMNVEV (reference sequence). The CDR3 nucleotides read TGTGCCAGCAGTCCCGGGGAGCAGGCCAACGTCCTGACTTTC. It specifies CASSPGEQANVLTF.

This clonotype was detected many times. The chain joins TRBV6-1 to TRBJ2-3, with D unclear. This CDR3 has 16 amino acids. V lost 5 bases, J lost 1 base, and 16 bases lay in between. Germline-derived CDR1 and CDR2 are MNHNS and SASEGT. The CDR3: CASSFYRSQGTDTQYF. The CDR3 DNA reads TGTGCCAGCAGTTTCTACAGAAGTCAAGGCACAGATACGCAGTATTTT.

V is TRBV12-3 or TRBV12-4 and J is TRBJ2-3; 10 bases are shared with TRBD2. This CDR3 comprises 18 residues. The trim removed 0 bases at V and 1 base at J, leaving 7 bases unmatched. The CDR3 sequence is CASSLALGGLAGTDTQYF. The CDR3 DNA reads TGTGCCAGCAGTTTAGCGCTCGGAGGACTAGCGGGCACAGATACGCAGTATTTT.

This clonotype was counted between two and nine times. V is TRBV20-1 and J is TRBJ2-1; a weak D match, TRBD2 (5 bases). The V gene's germline CDR1 is DFQATT and CDR2 SNEGSKA (reference sequence). The CDR3 sequence is 15 residues long. V was clipped by 2 bases and J by 6 bases, with 17 bases between them. The CDR3 protein is CSARSPSFLTNEQFF. Here the CDR3 DNA reads TGCAGTGCTAGATCTCCTAGCTTCCTTACCAATGAGCAGTTCTTC.

CDR3 nucleotides: TGTGCCAGTAGTATAGGGGCTGCCTTCCAAGAGACCCAGTACTTC. Translation gives CASSIGAAFQETQYF. The chain recombines TRBV19 with TRBJ2-5; D is unclear. This CDR3 spans 15 amino acids. V was clipped by 1 base and J by 1 base, with 10 bases between them. The germline V gene encodes CDR1 LNHDA and CDR2 SQIVND (reference sequence).

The V gene is TRBV9, the J gene TRBJ1-2; 10 bases map to TRBD1. Germline CDR1 reads SGDLS; CDR2 reads YYNGEE. The CDR3 totals 15 residues. Trimming at V came to 4 bases and at J to 6 bases, leaving 9 bases not matched to a gene. CDR3 in amino acids: CASSSPGTGDNGYTF. The DNA for the CDR3 is TGTGCCAGCAGCTCCCCCGGGACAGGGGATAATGGCTACACCTTC.

This clonotype came up many times. The chain has TRBV25-1 and TRBJ1-4, with 12 bases lining up with TRBD1. CDR3 length: 19 amino acids. J was trimmed by 0 bases and V by 1 base; bases with no gene match: 6. Germline loops: CDR1 MGHDK, CDR2 SYGVNS. In nucleotides, the CDR3 is TGTGCCAGCAGTGAATGGGGGACAGGGGGCGATCCAACTAATGAAAAACTGTTTTTT. Protein product: CASSEWGTGGDPTNEKLFF.

Remarks on this clonotype: This clone may be a read error of a much larger clone one base away. The chain employs TRBV11-2 and TRBJ2-7; 10 nucleotides agree with TRBD1. The CDR3 consists of 15 residues. CDR1 is SGHAT, CDR2 FQNNGV, per germline. Trimming cost V 5 bases and J 0 bases; bases outside gene matches: 4. CDR3 coding DNA: TGTGCCAGCAGCCGGGACAGGGGATACTCCTACGAGCAGTACTTC. Protein product: CASSRDRGYSYEQYF.

This chain joins TRBV2 and TRBJ1-2, with no clear D. CDR1 SNHLY and CDR2 FYNNEI come from the germline V gene. The length of the CDR3 is 11 residues. Trimming pared 11 bases from V and 8 bases from J, leaving 15 bases between. DNA of the CDR3: TGTGCCCGTACAGAGGTATTCGGCTACACCTTC. Its translation: CARTEVFGYTF.

The chain uses TRBV6-5 and TRBJ2-7, with a possible D match to TRBD2 (6 bases). Trimming left V 2 bases short and J 2 bases short, with 10 bases between. Germline V gives CDR1 MNHEY, CDR2 SVGAGI. The CDR3 is 14 residues long. The CDR3 DNA sequence: TGTGCCAGCAGTTACGGTAGCGGACCCTACGAGCAGTACTTC. It codes for CASSYGSGPYEQYF.

This clonotype was seen ten or more times. The chain couples TRBV5-6 to TRBJ1-2, with 8 nucleotides matching TRBD1. The junction had 12 bases not matched to a gene; V was cut back by 5 bases and J by 6 bases. From germline, CDR1 is SGHDT and CDR2 YYEEEE. The CDR3 is 15 amino acids. CDR3 protein: CASSYNTGTGHGYTF. In DNA, the CDR3 is TGTGCCAGCAGTTACAATACCGGGACAGGACATGGCTACACCTTC.

This clonotype was counted only a few times. The chain combines TRBV6-5 with TRBJ2-1; TRBD2 matches at 12 bases. Germline values: CDR1 MNHEY, CDR2 SVGAGI. The junction had 9 bases not matched to a gene; V was cut back by 5 bases and J by 10 bases. There are 15 residues in the CDR3. The CDR3 spells CASSPTSGGGWEQFF. DNA of the CDR3: TGTGCCAGCAGTCCGACTAGCGGGGGAGGCTGGGAGCAGTTCTTC.

A few counts support this clonotype. The chain uses TRBV27 and TRBJ2-4; D remains ambiguous. Trimming removed 5 bases from V and 1 base from J, with 3 bases in between. The CDR3 extends over 12 amino acids. The V gene's germline CDR1 is MNHEY and CDR2 SMNVEV (reference sequence). The DNA for the CDR3 is TGTGCCAGCAGTCGGGCCAAAAACATTCAGTACTTC. Translating gives CASSRAKNIQYF.

This clonotype was counted between two and nine times. The CDR3 protein is CASSQEYALDTEAFF. CDR3 DNA: TGTGCCAGCAGCCAAGAGTACGCCCTGGACACTGAAGCTTTCTTT. The rearrangement uses TRBV14 and TRBJ1-1; D not certain. Germline lookup yields CDR1 SGHDN and CDR2 FVKESK. The length of the CDR3 is 15 residues. V lost 0 bases to trimming and J lost 3 bases, with 11 bases between them.

This clonotype was detected many times. V usage is TRBV7-9 and J usage is TRBJ1-1; unclear D gene. The germline V and J ends were trimmed by 5 bases and 7 bases, with 11 bases remaining between them. This CDR3 region has 12 residues. CDR1 and CDR2 (germline): SEHNR, FQNEAQ (reference sequence). The CDR3 region has the DNA TGTGCCAGCAGCACCTCCGCTGGTGAAGCTTTCTTT. Translating gives CASSTSAGEAFF.

The CDR3, as DNA: TGTGCCAGTAGTGTTAGCGGGAGTGGCCACAATGAGCAGTTCTTC. This translates into CASSVSGSGHNEQFF. The chain combines TRBV19 with TRBJ2-1, with 9 bases fitting TRBD2. Germline V gene data show CDR1 as LNHDA and CDR2 as SQIVND (reference sequence). The CDR3 extends over 15 amino acids. With 5 bases clipped from V and 5 bases from J, the junction kept 7 bases outside the gene matches.

This clonotype was counted many times. The rearrangement links TRBV7-6 to TRBJ2-7, with a tentative D call TRBD1 (6 bases). V shed 1 base and J shed 9 bases, with 19 bases lying between them. The germline V gene has CDR1 SGHVS and CDR2 FNYEAQ. There are 15 residues in the CDR3. CDR3 amino acids: CASSLEWGLGPGQYF. The CDR3 region has the DNA TGTGCCAGCAGCTTAGAGTGGGGGCTAGGACCCGGGCAGTACTTC.

This clonotype was recorded at least ten times. The V call is TRBV19, the J call TRBJ2-7; TRBD1 matches 8 bases. This CDR3 spans 14 amino acids. CDR1 is LNHDA and CDR2 is SQIVND in the germline V gene (reference sequence). V gave up 5 bases and J gave up 4 bases; unmatched junction bases: 7. CDR3 amino acids: CASSPSRGRYEQYF. CDR3 in DNA: TGTGCCAGTAGTCCAAGCAGGGGGCGGTACGAGCAGTACTTC.

Only a few counts were recorded for this clonotype. This chain uses TRBV5-5 with TRBJ1-2; D is perhaps TRBD1 (6 bases). Trimming shortened V by 4 bases and J by 5 bases, and 15 bases separated the two germline ends. The CDR3 is 14 residues long. Germline loops: CDR1 SGHKS, CDR2 YYEKEE (reference sequence). The CDR3 protein is CASSPSEGGYGYTF. The CDR3 DNA is TGTGCCAGCAGCCCGTCCGAGGGGGGGTATGGCTACACCTTC.